The next 3 T cell receptor beta chains were all read from a single sample in a study of cytomegalovirus exposure and HLA in healthy donors. This PCR relied on a set of 60 Vbeta primers and 13 Jbeta primers. Profiling relied on immunoSEQ multiplex PCR, and the TCRdb table lists in-frame clones only, not all of them. The sample records more than 90,000 clones, about 85% being singletons. Sequenced: PBMCs. The receptors stem from a young man in good health and CMV-seronegative.

V and J are TRBV7-8 and TRBJ2-7; perhaps TRBD2 as D (6 bases). Germline CDR1 SGHVS, CDR2 FQNEAQ. The CDR3 length is 14 residues. Between the trimmed V and J ends, which lost 3 bases and 2 bases, there was a span of 11 bases. CDR3 in amino acids: CASSLFTGAYEQYF. CDR3 bases: TGTGCCAGCAGCTTGTTTACGGGAGCCTACGAGCAGTACTTC.

The J gene is TRBJ1-2, the V gene TRBV7-9, with 9 bases fitting TRBD1. With 5 bases clipped from V and 8 bases from J, the junction kept 6 bases outside the gene matches. The germline V gene encodes CDR1 SEHNR and CDR2 FQNEAQ (reference sequence). The CDR3 runs to 13 residues. The CDR3 protein is CASSRETGGGYTF. In DNA form, the CDR3 reads TGTGCCAGCAGCCGCGAGACAGGGGGAGGCTACACCTTC.

This clone showed up just a few times. This chain joins TRBV6-5 and TRBJ2-3; D unresolved. Germline CDR1 is MNHEY and CDR2 is SVGAGI. This CDR3 has 13 amino acids. Trimming shortened V by 8 bases and J by 0 bases, and 9 bases separated the two germline ends. CDR3 DNA sequence: TGTGCCAGCCGACGGGTAAGCACAGATACGCAGTATTTT. Translated: CASRRVSTDTQYF.